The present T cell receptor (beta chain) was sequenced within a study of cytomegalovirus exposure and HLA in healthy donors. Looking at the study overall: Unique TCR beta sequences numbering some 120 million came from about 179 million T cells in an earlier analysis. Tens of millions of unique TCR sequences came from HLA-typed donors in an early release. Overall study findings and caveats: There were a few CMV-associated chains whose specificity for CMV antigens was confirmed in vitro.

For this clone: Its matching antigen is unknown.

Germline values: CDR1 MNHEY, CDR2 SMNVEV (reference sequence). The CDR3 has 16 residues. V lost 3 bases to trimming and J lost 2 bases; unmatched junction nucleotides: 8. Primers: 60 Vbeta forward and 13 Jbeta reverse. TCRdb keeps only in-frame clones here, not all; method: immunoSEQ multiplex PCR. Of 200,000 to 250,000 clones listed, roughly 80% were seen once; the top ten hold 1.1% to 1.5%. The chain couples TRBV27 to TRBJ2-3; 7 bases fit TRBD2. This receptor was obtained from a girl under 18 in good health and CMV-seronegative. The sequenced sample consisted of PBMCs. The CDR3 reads CASSFGVAGITDTQYF. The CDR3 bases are TGTGCCAGCAGTTTCGGAGTAGCGGGTATCACAGATACGCAGTATTTT.